This T cell receptor beta chain was identified during a study of cytomegalovirus exposure and HLA in healthy donors. Study overall: According to later analysis, the same platform produced the 120 or so validation and 666 first-cohort repertoires. Study conclusions and caveats: Later, an analysis found that TCR clusters from the first cohort tended to co-occur in the roughly 130 validation repertoires.

Separate from the approximately 670-subject first cohort was the approximately 120-subject validation cohort, to which the donors belonged. On this clone: Antigen specificity is unknown.

V lost 6 bases to trimming and J lost 2 bases, with 13 bases between them. Germline V gene sequence: CDR1 SGHRS, CDR2 YFSETQ. This CDR3 has 14 residues. TCRdb keeps only in-frame clones here, not all; method: immunoSEQ multiplex PCR. The sample has about 250,000 clones, roughly 87% seen once; the top ten hold about 12%. The sample taken for sequencing was PBMCs. The V gene is TRBV5-1, the J gene TRBJ2-3; either TRBD1 or TRBD2 may supply D (5 bases each). This receptor was obtained from a man younger than 35 in good health and CMV-seropositive. This CDR3 is CASTPGRNTDTQYF. DNA for the CDR3: TGCGCCAGCACCCCGGGACGGAACACAGATACGCAGTATTTT.